This record covers a single T cell receptor beta chain. Its antigen is unknown. In nominal health when sampled, donors likely had unrecorded immune exposures nonetheless. Germline CDR1 and CDR2: MNHNS and SASEGT. With V trimmed by 4 bases and J by 3 bases, 7 bases remained unmatched. This CDR3 has 15 amino acids. The sample originates from a study of cytomegalovirus exposure and HLA in healthy donors. Findings and caveats of the study: Evidence from a later analysis indicated that most CMV-associated TCR beta chains looked HLA-restricted. Follow-up analysis seemed to connect common viral pathogens with several of the most significant clusters identified. Sequencing artifact likely explains a cluster of highly shared sequence variants.

The primer mix had 60 Vbeta and 13 Jbeta primers. Libraries were prepared by immunoSEQ multiplex PCR; TCRdb keeps only in-frame clonotypes and omits some of them. The sample includes approximately 150,000 clones, around 80% of them seen just once. The sequence came from a man aged 40-50 years in good health and CMV-seropositive. Sequencing was carried out using PBMCs. The V call is TRBV6-1, the J call TRBJ1-1; 8 bases are a match to TRBD1. The chain's CDR3 is CASSAFMTGDTEAFF. CDR3 coding DNA: TGTGCCAGCAGTGCGTTCATGACAGGGGACACTGAAGCTTTCTTT.